This T cell receptor (beta chain) was captured by sequencing in a study of T cell changes during pregnancy in multiple sclerosis. Some clones are missing from TCRdb's copy, which holds only in-frame ones; the method was immunoSEQ multiplex PCR. The profile shows more than 85,000 clones, roughly nine tenths of them singletons. Between the trimmed V and J ends, which lost 4 bases and 12 bases, there was a span of 16 bases. The CDR3 consists of 13 residues. Germline V gene sequence: CDR1 SGHTA, CDR2 FQGTGA. The specimen comprised peripheral blood, sampled in the second trimester of pregnancy. The clonotype was recovered from a female donor with multiple sclerosis, enrolled in a pregnancy study. This chain joins TRBV7-3 and TRBJ2-1; no reliable D call. The CDR3 loop is CASSSTTTVGQFF. CDR3 coding DNA: TGTGCCAGCAGCTCCACCACGACTGTGGGGCAGTTCTTC.